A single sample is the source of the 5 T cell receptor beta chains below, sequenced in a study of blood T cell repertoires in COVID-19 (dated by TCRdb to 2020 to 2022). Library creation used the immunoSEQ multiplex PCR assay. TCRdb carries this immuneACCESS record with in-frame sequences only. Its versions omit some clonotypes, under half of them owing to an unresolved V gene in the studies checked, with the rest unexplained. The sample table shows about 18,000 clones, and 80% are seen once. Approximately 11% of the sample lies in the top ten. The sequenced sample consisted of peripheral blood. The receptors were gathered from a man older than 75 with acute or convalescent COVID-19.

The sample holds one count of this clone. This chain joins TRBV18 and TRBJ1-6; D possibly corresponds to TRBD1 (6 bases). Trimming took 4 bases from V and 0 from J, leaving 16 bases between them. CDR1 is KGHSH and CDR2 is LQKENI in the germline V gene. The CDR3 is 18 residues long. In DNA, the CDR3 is TGTGCCAGCTCACGATGGAACCAGGGGAGCTCCTATAATTCACCCCTCCACTTT. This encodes CASSRWNQGSSYNSPLHF. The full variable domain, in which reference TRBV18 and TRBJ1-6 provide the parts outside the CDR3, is NAGVMQNPRHLVRRRGQEARLRCSPMKGHSHVYWYRQLPEEGLKFMVYLQKENIIDESGMPKERFSAEFPKEGPSILRIQQVVRGDSAAYFCASSRWNQGSSYNSPLHFGNGTRLTVT.

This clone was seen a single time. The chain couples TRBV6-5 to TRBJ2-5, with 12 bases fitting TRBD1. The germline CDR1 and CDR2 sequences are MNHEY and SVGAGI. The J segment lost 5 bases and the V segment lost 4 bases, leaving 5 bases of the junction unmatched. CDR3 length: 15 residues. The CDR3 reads CASSSGTGGWETQYF. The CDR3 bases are TGTGCCAGCAGTTCCGGGACAGGGGGCTGGGAGACCCAGTACTTC.

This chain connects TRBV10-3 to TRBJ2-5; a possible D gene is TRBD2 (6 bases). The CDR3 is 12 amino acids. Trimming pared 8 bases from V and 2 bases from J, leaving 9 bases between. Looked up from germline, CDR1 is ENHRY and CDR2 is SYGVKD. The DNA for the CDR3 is TGTGCCATCGGGAGGACTCAAGAGACCCAGTACTTC. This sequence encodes CAIGRTQETQYF.

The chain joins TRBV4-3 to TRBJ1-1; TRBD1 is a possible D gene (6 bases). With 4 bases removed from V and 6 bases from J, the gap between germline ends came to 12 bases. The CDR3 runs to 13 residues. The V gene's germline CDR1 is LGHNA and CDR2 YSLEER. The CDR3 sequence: CASSPRQAAEAFF. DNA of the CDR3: TGCGCCAGCAGCCCTCGACAGGCGGCTGAAGCTTTCTTT.

CDR3 sequence: CASRFPLTGTEAFF. The CDR3, as DNA: TGTGCCAGCAGATTCCCTTTAACAGGAACTGAAGCTTTCTTT. This chain connects TRBV28 to TRBJ1-1, with a weak D call TRBD1 (5 bases). Trimming took off 6 bases at V and 5 bases at J, with 16 bases between the two ends. This CDR3 is built from 14 residues. CDR1 is MDHEN and CDR2 is SYDVKM in the germline V gene.